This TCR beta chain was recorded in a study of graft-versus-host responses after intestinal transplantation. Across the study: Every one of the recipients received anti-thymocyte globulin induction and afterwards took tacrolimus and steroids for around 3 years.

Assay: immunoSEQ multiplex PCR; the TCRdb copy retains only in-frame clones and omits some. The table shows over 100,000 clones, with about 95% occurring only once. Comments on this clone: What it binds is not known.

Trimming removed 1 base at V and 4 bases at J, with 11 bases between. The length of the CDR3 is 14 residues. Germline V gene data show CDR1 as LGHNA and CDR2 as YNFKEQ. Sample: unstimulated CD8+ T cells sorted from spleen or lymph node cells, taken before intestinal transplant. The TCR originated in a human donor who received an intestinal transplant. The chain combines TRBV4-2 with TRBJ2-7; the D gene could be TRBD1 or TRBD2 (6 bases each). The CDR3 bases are TGTGCCAGCAGCCAAGCGGGGGCGGCTTACGAGCAGTACTTC. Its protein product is CASSQAGAAYEQYF.